A single T cell receptor (beta chain) is shown here with its context. The data stem from a study of cytomegalovirus exposure and HLA in healthy donors. The primer mix had 60 Vbeta and 13 Jbeta primers. Some clones are missing from TCRdb's copy, which holds only in-frame ones; the method was immunoSEQ multiplex PCR. The profile shows 170,000 or so clones, about 85% of them singletons. What was sequenced was PBMCs. This TCR was sampled from a male donor in good health and CMV-seropositive.

The DNA of the CDR3 is TGTGCCAGCAGCTTGGACACCAGCACAGATACGCAGTATTTT. Translated, it gives CASSLDTSTDTQYF. The V call is TRBV7-8, the J call TRBJ2-3, with D possibly being TRBD1 (5 bases). The CDR3 consists of 14 residues. V was cut by 3 bases and J by 0 bases, with 7 bases left in between. Germline assignment: CDR1 SGHVS and CDR2 FQNEAQ.